This T cell receptor beta chain was recorded in a study of cytomegalovirus exposure and HLA in healthy donors. The PCR ran on 60 Vbeta and 13 Jbeta primers. This table comes from immunoSEQ multiplex PCR, and its TCRdb copy is limited to in-frame clones, with some not included. The table has some 70,000 clones, less than 70% seen once. The germline V gene encodes CDR1 SGHDT and CDR2 YYEEEE. V shed 0 bases, J shed 2 bases, and the junction held 2 bases outside the gene matches. This CDR3 contains 14 residues. Material: PBMCs. The receptor's source is a woman aged 45-59 years in good health and CMV-seronegative. This chain connects TRBV5-6 to TRBJ2-7, with 7 nucleotides matching TRBD1. The CDR3 sequence is CASSLDRGAYEQYF. CDR3 DNA: TGTGCCAGCAGCTTGGACAGGGGAGCCTACGAGCAGTACTTC.